Sequencing of this TCR beta chain was carried out in a study of T cells in Graves' hyperthyroidism and ophthalmopathy. Study as a whole: It was at initial diagnosis, before any treatment, that peripheral blood was collected. General study results and limits: Most thyroid-expanded clonotypes above 0.001 were also found in blood.

RNA transcripts provided the source from which TCR beta CDR3 regions were amplified. HTBI primers drove first-round RT-PCR of the TCR CDR3. From the multiplex PCR reads, TCRdb called clonotypes with MiXCR, one entry per CDR3 protein. The repertoire consists of some 250,000 distinct CDR3 sequences, with roughly 15% occurring once and the leading ten covering 13%. The table lists this clonotype with many counts. The antigen is undetermined. Each diagnosis drew on symptoms, thyroxine, TRAb, thyroid ultrasound and orbital computed tomography findings. The sample of blood was obtained at first hyperthyroidism diagnosis (before any ophthalmopathy symptoms). The CDR3 totals 12 residues. Trimming took 3 bases from V and 4 from J, leaving 6 bases between them.

The receptor's source is a middle-aged woman with Graves' hyperthyroidism that later progressed to Graves' ophthalmopathy. The source material was blood. This chain uses TRBV12-3 or TRBV12-4 with TRBJ1-1, with D uncertain. The CDR3 DNA follows: TGTGCCAGCAGTTTGGCCTCCACTGAAGCTTTCTTT. It translates to CASSLASTEAFF.